The 17 T cell receptor beta chains below were found in one sample sequenced in a study of blood T cell repertoires in COVID-19. Libraries were prepared by immunoSEQ multiplex PCR; TCRdb keeps only in-frame clonotypes and omits some of them. The top ten hold 6% to 8% of the sample, which has just under 350,000 clones, about 88% seen once. The sequenced sample was peripheral blood. Receptors were obtained from a woman between 70 and 85 years old with COVID-19, enrolled during active disease.

The chain has TRBV3-1 (or the pseudogene TRBV3-2) and TRBJ1-3, with D possibly being TRBD1 (5 bases). The CDR3 totals 14 residues. Trimming removed 3 bases at V and 0 bases at J, with 6 bases between. Germline CDR1 LGHDT, CDR2 YNNKEL (reference sequence). CDR3 amino acids: CASSHTGSGNTIYF. The CDR3 nucleotides read TGTGCCAGCAGCCATACAGGCTCTGGAAACACCATATATTTT.

This clone was recorded once. CDR3 nucleotides: TGTGCCACCAGTGATGTGGGACAGGGGGGTGCAGACGAGCAGTTCTTC. This sequence encodes CATSDVGQGGADEQFF. The J gene is TRBJ2-1, the V gene TRBV24-1, with 11 bases identical to TRBD1. The CDR3 spans 16 residues. Germline CDR1 is KGHDR and CDR2 is SFDVKD. With 3 bases clipped from V and 10 bases from J, the junction kept 10 bases outside the gene matches.

The chain recombines TRBV27 with TRBJ2-1; D remains unclear. The CDR3 runs to 15 residues. Trimming took off 4 bases at V and 4 bases at J, with 14 bases between the two ends. Per the germline V gene, CDR1 is MNHEY and CDR2 is SMNVEV (reference sequence). CDR3 DNA: TGTGCCAGCAGTTATACCCGGGTCCTTTACAATGAGCAGTTCTTC. It encodes CASSYTRVLYNEQFF.

The chain recombines TRBV19 with TRBJ1-2; a weak D match, TRBD1 (6 bases). The CDR3 has 14 residues. Germline lookup yields CDR1 LNHDA and CDR2 SQIVND (reference sequence). V was clipped by 6 bases and J by 5 bases, with 16 bases between them. This chain's CDR3 is CASSPGTTGYGYTF. CDR3 DNA sequence: TGTGCCAGTAGCCCTGGGACAACCGGATATGGCTACACCTTC. The variable domain in full, with the rest retrieved from reference TRBV19 and TRBJ1-2, is DGGITQSPKYLFRKEGQNVTLSCEQNLNHDAMYWYRQDPGQGLRLIYYSQIVNDFQKGDIAEGYSVSREKKESFPLTVTSAQKNPTAFYLCASSPGTTGYGYTFGSGTRLTVV.

The rearrangement joins TRBV12-3 or TRBV12-4 to TRBJ1-1; a weak D match, TRBD1 (6 bases). The CDR3 is made up of 12 amino acids. With 8 bases removed from V and 6 bases from J, the gap between germline ends came to 13 bases. The CDR3: CASHGQSPEAFF. CDR3 in DNA: TGTGCCAGCCACGGACAGTCCCCTGAAGCTTTCTTT.

V usage is TRBV7-9 and J usage is TRBJ2-1, with 11 bases identical to TRBD2. CDR3 length: 15 amino acids. Germline V gene data show CDR1 as SEHNR and CDR2 as FQNEAQ (reference sequence). V trimming: 5 bases; J trimming: 12 bases; junction bases outside the gene matches: 12. The CDR3 sequence is CASSPLAGGRPGQFF. CDR3 coding DNA: TGTGCCAGCAGCCCATTAGCGGGGGGGAGACCAGGGCAGTTCTTC.

The rearrangement joins TRBV5-1 to TRBJ2-3; 9 bases are shared with TRBD2. This CDR3 is 15 amino acids long. V shed 1 base and J 5 bases; nucleotides not matched to a gene: 5. In germline, CDR1 is SGHRS, CDR2 YFSETQ. The DNA for the CDR3 is TGCGCCAGCAGCTTGAGTGCAGCGGGGGGAGATACGCAGTATTTT. This codes for CASSLSAAGGDTQYF. Full variable domain (rest looked up from reference TRBV5-1 and TRBJ2-3): KAGVTQTPRYLIKTRGQQVTLSCSPISGHRSVSWYQQTPGQGLQFLFEYFSETQRNKGNFPGRFSGRQFSNSRSEMNVSTLELGDSALYLCASSLSAAGGDTQYFGPGTRLTVL.

The rearrangement uses TRBV7-2 and TRBJ2-1, with a tentative D call TRBD1 (6 bases). V was trimmed by 2 bases and J by 4 bases, leaving 12 bases between them. There are 15 residues in the CDR3. CDR1 is SGHTA, CDR2 FQGNSA, per germline. The CDR3 DNA follows: TGTGCCAGCAGCTTATTTGGGGGCTCTTACAATGAGCAGTTCTTC. Translating gives CASSLFGGSYNEQFF.

The gene calls are TRBV27 and TRBJ1-5; maybe TRBD1 (5 bases). Germline V lookup: CDR1 MNHEY, CDR2 SMNVEV (reference sequence). CDR3 length: 14 residues. V was shortened by 4 bases and J by 7 bases, with 14 bases between the two germline ends. The CDR3 protein is CASSSTGGRQPQHF. DNA for the CDR3: TGTGCCAGCAGTTCAACCGGGGGGAGACAGCCCCAGCATTTT.

This rearrangement joins TRBV5-4 to TRBJ2-3; the match to TRBD2 covers 7 bases. The CDR3 spans 15 residues. The germline V gene has CDR1 SGHNT and CDR2 YYREEE (reference sequence). J was trimmed by 3 bases and V by 0 bases; bases with no gene match: 4. In DNA form, the CDR3 reads TGTGCCAGCAGCTTGGCCCTAGCGGAGACAGATACGCAGTATTTT. It translates to CASSLALAETDTQYF.

The genes are TRBV4-1 and TRBJ1-1, with 7 nucleotides matching TRBD1. The CDR3 is 14 residues long. The J segment lost 7 bases and the V segment lost 1 base, leaving 6 bases of the junction unmatched. CDR1 MGHRA and CDR2 YSYEKL come from the germline V gene. The CDR3 sequence: CASSQVQGSGEAFF. CDR3 sequence (DNA): TGCGCCAGCAGCCAAGTACAGGGGTCCGGTGAAGCTTTCTTT.

This CDR3 reads CASNPFVSSDEKLFF. The CDR3 bases are TGTGCCAGTAACCCCTTCGTTAGTTCGGATGAAAAACTGTTTTTT. V gene TRBV19 combines with J gene TRBJ1-4; no reliable D call. The length of the CDR3 is 15 residues. The V and J ends lost 7 bases and 6 bases respectively, with 18 bases between them. The germline V gene has CDR1 LNHDA and CDR2 SQIVND (reference sequence).

The V call is TRBV19, the J call TRBJ2-3; 7 bases are shared with TRBD2. Trimming at V came to 9 bases and at J to 2 bases, leaving 8 bases not matched to a gene. The CDR3 has 14 residues. CDR1 LNHDA and CDR2 SQIVND come from the germline V gene (reference sequence). CDR3 nucleotide sequence: TGTGCCAGCGCACGACTAGCAGCCACAGATACGCAGTATTTT. It yields the protein CASARLAATDTQYF.

The rearrangement links TRBV19 to TRBJ2-3, with D unresolved. The CDR3 is made up of 13 amino acids. The V gene lost 3 bases and the J gene lost 5 bases, with 9 bases spanning the gap. Germline CDR1 is LNHDA and CDR2 is SQIVND (reference sequence). CDR3 amino acids: CASSMSLLDTQYF. DNA for the CDR3: TGTGCCAGTAGTATGTCACTTTTAGATACGCAGTATTTT. The variable domain in full, with the rest retrieved from reference TRBV19 and TRBJ2-3, is DGGITQSPKYLFRKEGQNVTLSCEQNLNHDAMYWYRQDPGQGLRLIYYSQIVNDFQKGDIAEGYSVSREKKESFPLTVTSAQKNPTAFYLCASSMSLLDTQYFGPGTRLTVL.

The chain employs TRBV2 and TRBJ1-1; D perhaps matches TRBD1 (5 bases). The V end was cut by 5 bases, the J end by 6 bases, with 10 bases between. CDR1 SNHLY and CDR2 FYNNEI come from the germline V gene. The CDR3 is 12 residues long. CDR3: CASSPRQPEAFF. The CDR3 DNA reads TGTGCCAGCAGTCCGAGACAGCCTGAAGCTTTCTTT.

V usage is TRBV13 and J usage is TRBJ1-6; D remains ambiguous. V was pared by 6 bases and J by 10 bases, with 16 bases between. From germline, CDR1 is PRHDT and CDR2 FYEKMQ (reference sequence). CDR3 length equals 14 residues. CDR3 coding DNA: TGTGCCAGCAGTTCCTCCGGGAAGGCCTCACCCCTCCACTTT. Protein sequence: CASSSSGKASPLHF.

The V call is TRBV6-5, the J call TRBJ1-6, with D perhaps matching TRBD1 (5 bases). Trimming stripped 6 bases from V and 6 bases from J, with 9 bases between. CDR3 length: 13 amino acids. Germline CDR1 and CDR2: MNHEY and SVGAGI. The CDR3: CASSDRGNSPLHF. The CDR3 coding sequence is TGTGCCAGCAGCGACAGAGGTAATTCACCCCTCCACTTT.